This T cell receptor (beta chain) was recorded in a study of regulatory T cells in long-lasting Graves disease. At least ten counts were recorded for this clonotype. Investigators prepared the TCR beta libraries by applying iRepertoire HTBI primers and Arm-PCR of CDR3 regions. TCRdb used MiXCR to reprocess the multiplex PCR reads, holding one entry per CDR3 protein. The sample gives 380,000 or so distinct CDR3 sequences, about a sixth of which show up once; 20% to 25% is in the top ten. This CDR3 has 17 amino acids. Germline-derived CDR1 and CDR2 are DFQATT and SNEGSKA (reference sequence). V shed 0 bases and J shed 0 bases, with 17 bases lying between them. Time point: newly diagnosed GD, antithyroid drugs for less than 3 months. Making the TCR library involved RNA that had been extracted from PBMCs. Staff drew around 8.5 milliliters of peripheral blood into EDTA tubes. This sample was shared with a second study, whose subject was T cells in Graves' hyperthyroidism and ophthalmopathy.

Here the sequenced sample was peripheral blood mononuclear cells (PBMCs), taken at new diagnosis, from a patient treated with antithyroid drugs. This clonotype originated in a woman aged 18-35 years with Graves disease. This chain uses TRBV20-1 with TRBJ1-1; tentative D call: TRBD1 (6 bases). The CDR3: CSARDLKGGALNTEAFF. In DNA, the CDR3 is TGCAGTGCTAGAGATCTCAAAGGGGGGGCACTGAACACTGAAGCTTTCTTT.